One sample yielded the 23 T cell receptor beta chains listed below, sequenced in a study of shared clonotypes between healthy human individuals. Sequencing used immunoSEQ multiplex PCR; TCRdb keeps in-frame clones, though not all of them. This repertoire shows 550,000 to 850,000 clones, over 55% found once; its top ten account for about 1.7%. Sequencing was done on a sample of memory CD4+ T cells sorted from blood. Described subset: CD45RA-negative fraction. Receptors originate from a woman aged 25-40 years in good health.

The chain employs TRBV7-8 and TRBJ2-7, with no clear D. This CDR3 spans 11 amino acids. V was pared by 2 bases and J by 6 bases, with 5 bases between. The germline V gene encodes CDR1 SGHVS and CDR2 FQNEAQ. CDR3 amino acids: CASSLQSEQYF. The CDR3 coding sequence is TGTGCCAGCAGCTTACAATCCGAGCAGTACTTC.

V and J are TRBV6-5 and TRBJ1-2, with D maybe TRBD1 (5 bases). The V end was cut by 6 bases, the J end by 0 bases, with 14 bases between. Germline V lookup: CDR1 MNHEY, CDR2 SVGAGI. The CDR3 totals 15 residues. The CDR3 DNA reads TGTGCCAGCAGCTACGCAGGGTTCGCTAACTATGGCTACACCTTC. Its protein product is CASSYAGFANYGYTF.

The chain couples TRBV2 to TRBJ2-7, with 12 bases aligning to TRBD2. Germline V CDR1 and CDR2: SNHLY, FYNNEI. The CDR3 runs 15 residues. V lost 4 bases, J lost 6 bases, and 7 bases stayed unmatched. CDR3 region: CASSAYASGRGEQYF. CDR3 nucleotide sequence: TGTGCCAGCAGTGCATACGCTAGCGGGAGGGGCGAGCAGTACTTC.

The CDR3 DNA reads TGTGCCAGCAGCTGGGGACAGGGGGCCGGGGAGCTGTTTTTT. Amino acid sequence: CASSWGQGAGELFF. The gene calls are TRBV5-5 and TRBJ2-2, with 11 nucleotides matching TRBD1. V gave up 3 bases and J gave up 6 bases; unmatched junction bases: 1. From germline, CDR1 is SGHKS and CDR2 YYEKEE (reference sequence). The CDR3 has 14 residues.

V usage is TRBV5-1 and J usage is TRBJ2-7; 7 nucleotides match TRBD1. From germline, CDR1 is SGHRS and CDR2 YFSETQ. Trimming removed 0 bases from V and 4 bases from J; junction bases left unmatched: 4. This CDR3 spans 14 amino acids. The CDR3 sequence: CASSLGDRVYEQYF. The CDR3 DNA reads as TGCGCCAGCAGCTTGGGGGACAGAGTTTACGAGCAGTACTTC. Combining the CDR3 with reference TRBV5-1 and TRBJ2-7 gives the whole variable domain KAGVTQTPRYLIKTRGQQVTLSCSPISGHRSVSWYQQTPGQGLQFLFEYFSETQRNKGNFPGRFSGRQFSNSRSEMNVSTLELGDSALYLCASSLGDRVYEQYFGPGTRLTVT.

The V gene is TRBV18, the J gene TRBJ2-3; possibly TRBD2 for D (6 bases). V dropped 3 bases and J dropped 2 bases, with 9 bases sitting between them. Per the germline V gene, CDR1 is KGHSH and CDR2 is LQKENI. The length of the CDR3 is 14 residues. DNA for the CDR3: TGTGCCAGCTCACCGTGGACTACCACAGATACGCAGTATTTT. Translating it yields CASSPWTTTDTQYF. The whole variable domain, filled in from reference TRBV18 and TRBJ2-3, reads NAGVMQNPRHLVRRRGQEARLRCSPMKGHSHVYWYRQLPEEGLKFMVYLQKENIIDESGMPKERFSAEFPKEGPSILRIQQVVRGDSAAYFCASSPWTTTDTQYFGPGTRLTVL.

This chain joins TRBV30 and TRBJ1-4; possibly TRBD1 for D (6 bases). This CDR3 contains 12 residues. CDR1 and CDR2 from the germline V gene are GTSNPN and SVGIG (reference sequence). V was pared by 5 bases and J by 16 bases, with 20 bases between. The CDR3 loop reads CAWASGGQAPFF. Written as DNA, the CDR3 is TGTGCCTGGGCGTCCGGGGGGCAGGCCCCGTTTTTT.

This clone occurred many times. The chain is built from TRBV18 and TRBJ2-5; D ambiguous. Trimming pared 6 bases from V and 5 bases from J, leaving 13 bases between. The CDR3 consists of 13 residues. CDR1 and CDR2 from the germline V gene are KGHSH and LQKENI. The CDR3 protein is CASSRSPQETQYF. The CDR3 coding sequence is TGTGCCAGCTCTCGGAGTCCCCAGGAGACCCAGTACTTC.

The J gene is TRBJ2-3, the V gene TRBV9; possibly TRBD1 for D (6 bases). V gave up 3 bases and J gave up 0 bases, with 14 bases separating them. The CDR3 consists of 16 residues. Germline V lookup: CDR1 SGDLS, CDR2 YYNGEE. This CDR3 reads CASSGSTGFSTDTQYF. CDR3 nucleotide sequence: TGTGCCAGCAGCGGAAGTACAGGGTTTAGCACAGATACGCAGTATTTT.

This clone was counted only a few times. This same CDR3 is encoded by further DNA sequences in the sample. The CDR3 nucleotides read TGTGCCAGTATGGGGCGAGCAACTAATGAAAAACTGTTTTTT. It translates to CASMGRATNEKLFF. The chain couples TRBV19 to TRBJ1-4; D might be TRBD1 (5 bases). With 7 bases removed from V and 0 bases from J, the gap between germline ends came to 9 bases. Germline CDR1 and CDR2: LNHDA and SQIVND (reference sequence). The CDR3 extends over 14 amino acids.

V usage is TRBV10-3 and J usage is TRBJ2-1, with 10 bases fitting TRBD2. The J segment lost 8 bases and the V segment lost 3 bases, leaving 10 bases of the junction unmatched. CDR3 length: 16 residues. Germline CDR1 reads ENHRY; CDR2 reads SYGVKD. The CDR3 reads CAISDPTSGRAHEQFF. Written as DNA, the CDR3 is TGTGCCATCAGTGACCCGACTAGCGGGCGGGCCCATGAGCAGTTCTTC.

The chain links TRBV7-3 to TRBJ2-1; possibly TRBD1 for D (5 bases). Germline CDR1 reads SGHTA; CDR2 reads FQGTGA. V lost 5 bases to trimming and J lost 8 bases, with 16 bases between them. This CDR3 spans 14 amino acids. The CDR3: CASSQRTLGDEQFF. CDR3 DNA: TGTGCCAGCAGCCAACGAACCCTAGGGGATGAGCAGTTCTTC.

The chain uses TRBV10-2 and TRBJ1-4; D call uncertain. This CDR3 is 14 amino acids long. Germline V lookup: CDR1 WSHSY, CDR2 SAAADI. Trimming stripped 10 bases from V and 0 bases from J, with 12 bases between. DNA for the CDR3: TGCGCCACCTCCCCCAGTGCAACTAATGAAAAACTGTTTTTT. Translated, it gives CATSPSATNEKLFF.

This chain uses TRBV5-4 with TRBJ2-4, with D maybe TRBD2 (5 bases). V lost 2 bases and J lost 2, with 8 bases in between. Germline V lookup: CDR1 SGHNT, CDR2 YYREEE (reference sequence). The CDR3 covers 14 residues. DNA for the CDR3: TGTGCCAGCAGCTTCACGGGGTCCAAAAACATTCAGTACTTC. This gives the protein CASSFTGSKNIQYF.

The rearrangement uses TRBV6-1 and TRBJ1-4; 10 bases are a match to TRBD1. CDR1 is MNHNS, CDR2 SASEGT, per germline. V shed 2 bases, J shed 4 bases, and the junction held 4 bases outside the gene matches. The CDR3 covers 16 residues. The CDR3 bases are TGTGCCAGCAGTGAAAGACGGACAGGGGGTAATGAAAAACTGTTTTTT. The encoded protein is CASSERRTGGNEKLFF.

The J gene is TRBJ2-1, the V gene TRBV18; 8 bases are a match to TRBD2. Germline V lookup: CDR1 KGHSH, CDR2 LQKENI. V dropped 2 bases and J dropped 1; count of bases not matched to a gene: 4. This CDR3 region has 16 residues. CDR3 DNA: TGTGCCAGCTCACCAATGGGGACTAGATCCTACAATGAGCAGTTCTTC. Protein product: CASSPMGTRSYNEQFF.

The chain uses TRBV28 and TRBJ2-7; unclear D gene. CDR1 MDHEN and CDR2 SYDVKM come from the germline V gene. The CDR3 loop spans 16 amino acids. With 5 bases removed from V and 3 bases from J, the gap between germline ends came to 20 bases. CDR3 DNA: TGTGCCAGCAGTCCTTCCTCACTCAATCTCGGCTACGAGCAGTACTTC. It specifies CASSPSSLNLGYEQYF.

As DNA, the CDR3 is TGTGCCAGTAGCGGGTACTACAATGAGCAGTTCTTC. Its translation is CASSGYYNEQFF. V usage is TRBV6-1 and J usage is TRBJ2-1; TRBD2 aligns across 7 bases. There are 12 residues in the CDR3. V shed 9 bases, J shed 3 bases, and the junction held 2 bases outside the gene matches. Germline CDR1 MNHNS, CDR2 SASEGT.

This clone occurred many times. The rearrangement joins TRBV28 to TRBJ1-5; TRBD1 agrees at 7 bases. Germline trimming cut 4 bases from V and 4 bases from J; bases unmatched to any gene: 10. Germline V gene data show CDR1 as MDHEN and CDR2 as SYDVKM. The CDR3 sequence is 16 residues long. The chain's CDR3 is CASSSHTRGVNQPQHF. The CDR3 region has the DNA TGTGCCAGCAGTTCCCACACCAGGGGGGTGAATCAGCCCCAGCATTTT.

CDR3 amino acids: CASSEQYTEAFF. The CDR3 DNA sequence: TGTGCCAGCAGTGAACAATACACTGAAGCTTTCTTT. This chain links TRBV2 with TRBJ1-1; D uncertain. Germline V gene data show CDR1 as SNHLY and CDR2 as FYNNEI. CDR3 length: 12 amino acids. The V end was cut by 2 bases, the J end by 3 bases, with 4 bases between.

The chain has TRBV30 and TRBJ1-1; D is ambiguous. The CDR3 runs 13 residues. Trimming took 4 bases from V and 5 from J, leaving 14 bases between them. The germline CDR1 and CDR2 sequences are GTSNPN and SVGIG (reference sequence). The CDR3 DNA reads as TGTGCCTGGAAGGTACCGGGTTTTACTGAAGCTTTCTTT. The encoded protein is CAWKVPGFTEAFF.

The V and J genes are TRBV28 and TRBJ1-4; D gene uncertain. Germline CDR1 MDHEN, CDR2 SYDVKM. Trimming took off 4 bases at V and 7 bases at J, with 10 bases between the two ends. The CDR3 sequence is 13 residues long. The CDR3: CASSYFRGEKLFF. CDR3 nucleotide sequence: TGTGCCAGCAGTTACTTTAGAGGTGAAAAACTGTTTTTT.

The gene calls are TRBV7-9 and TRBJ1-2; D uncertain. Deletions cut 1 base from V and 8 bases from J, with 23 bases between. Per the germline V gene, CDR1 is SEHNR and CDR2 is FQNEAQ (reference sequence). This CDR3 comprises 17 residues. The CDR3 DNA is TGTGCCAGCAGCTTAGGAAGTTCGTCTCCTCCCCCCCGGGGCTACACCTTC. It codes for CASSLGSSSPPPRGYTF.